The 24 T cell receptor beta chains below come from one sample, sequenced in a study of T cells in tumors after PD-1 blockade. Profiling relied on immunoSEQ multiplex PCR, and the TCRdb table lists in-frame clones only, not all of them. The table includes 35,000 or so clones, about 77% detected once. The sequenced sample was PBMCs, obtained before anti-PD-1 treatment. The receptors stem from a human donor with basal cell carcinoma.

The chain recombines TRBV4-1 with TRBJ2-5, with 13 bases matching TRBD2. The ends lost 2 bases at V and 5 bases at J; junction bases unmatched: 2. Germline values: CDR1 MGHRA, CDR2 YSYEKL. The CDR3 sequence is 15 residues long. The CDR3 loop is CASSQRLAGGETQYF. The DNA for the CDR3 is TGCGCCAGCAGCCAAAGACTAGCGGGAGGCGAGACCCAGTACTTC.

The chain couples TRBV28 to TRBJ2-1; D is uncertain. The CDR3 covers 15 residues. The V end lost 3 bases, the J end lost 0 bases, and 9 bases lay between the germline ends. CDR1 and CDR2 from the germline V gene are MDHEN and SYDVKM. CDR3 residues: CASSFGVSSYNEQFF. CDR3 DNA sequence: TGTGCCAGCAGTTTCGGCGTGAGCTCCTACAATGAGCAGTTCTTC.

This clone was detected a few times. The CDR3 loop is CASSPRSNGYTF. The DNA of the CDR3 is TGTGCCAGCAGCCCCAGATCGAATGGCTACACCTTC. The V and J genes are TRBV7-8 and TRBJ1-2; no clear D gene. CDR1 and CDR2 from the germline V gene are SGHVS and FQNEAQ. The V and J ends lost 5 bases and 6 bases respectively, with 10 bases between them. This CDR3 is 12 amino acids long.

The chain links TRBV24-1 to TRBJ2-1; 11 nucleotides align to TRBD1. The germline CDR1 and CDR2 sequences are KGHDR and SFDVKD. V lost 4 bases, J lost 12 bases, and 10 bases stayed unmatched. The CDR3 totals 15 residues. In DNA form, the CDR3 reads TGTGCCACCAGTGACCAAAAAAGCGGGACAGGGGGGCAGTTCTTC. Amino acids: CATSDQKSGTGGQFF.

The chain couples TRBV28 to TRBJ2-7, with a tentative D call TRBD1 (5 bases). Germline CDR1 is MDHEN and CDR2 is SYDVKM. CDR3 size: 12 residues. V lost 9 bases and J lost 1, with 10 bases in between. This chain's CDR3 is CASWTKSYEQYF. The CDR3 bases are TGTGCCAGTTGGACAAAATCCTACGAGCAGTACTTC.

This clone was seen a single time. The chain is built from TRBV2 and TRBJ2-2, with 7 bases lining up with TRBD2. Per germline, CDR1 SNHLY and CDR2 FYNNEI. The ends lost 7 bases at V and 5 bases at J; junction bases unmatched: 10. This CDR3 has 15 amino acids. CDR3 bases: TGTGCCAGCAATCGGGCTAGCGGAGCTACCGGGGAGCTGTTTTTT. Amino acids: CASNRASGATGELFF. Based on the CDR3 plus reference TRBV2 and TRBJ2-2, the full variable domain is EPEVTQTPSHQVTQMGQEVILRCVPISNHLYFYWYRQILGQKVEFLVSFYNNEISEKSEIFDDQFSVERPDGSNFTLKIRSTKLEDSAMYFCASNRASGATGELFFGEGSRLTVL.

The chain couples TRBV24-1 to TRBJ1-2; D gene unclear. In germline, CDR1 is KGHDR, CDR2 SFDVKD. The CDR3 extends over 11 amino acids. Deletions cut 9 bases from V and 8 bases from J, with 12 bases between. As DNA, the CDR3 is TGTGCCACCCAAGATCCTAACGGCTACACCTTC. Translated: CATQDPNGYTF.

The chain has TRBV5-1 and TRBJ1-1, with 9 bases fitting TRBD1. This CDR3 has 17 residues. The trim removed 2 bases at V and 5 bases at J, leaving 13 bases unmatched. Germline lookup yields CDR1 SGHRS and CDR2 YFSETQ. The CDR3 sequence: CASSFGLRGQGLTEAFF. As DNA, the CDR3 is TGCGCCAGCAGCTTTGGTTTGCGGGGACAGGGTTTGACTGAAGCTTTCTTT. Complete variable domain (other parts from reference TRBV5-1 and TRBJ1-1): KAGVTQTPRYLIKTRGQQVTLSCSPISGHRSVSWYQQTPGQGLQFLFEYFSETQRNKGNFPGRFSGRQFSNSRSEMNVSTLELGDSALYLCASSFGLRGQGLTEAFFGQGTRLTVV.

CDR3 coding DNA: TGTGCCAGCAGCGTCTTATATCGGGACACTGAAGCTTTCTTT. Translating it yields CASSVLYRDTEAFF. The rearrangement uses TRBV9 and TRBJ1-1; the D is unclear. V was cut by 2 bases and J by 3 bases, with 11 bases left in between. The germline V gene encodes CDR1 SGDLS and CDR2 YYNGEE. The CDR3 runs 14 residues.

J is TRBJ2-1 and V is TRBV2; TRBD2 agrees at 15 bases. Germline CDR1 is SNHLY and CDR2 is FYNNEI. This CDR3 spans 17 amino acids. The trim removed 5 bases at V and 8 bases at J, leaving 10 bases unmatched. The CDR3 loop is CASSPGLAGGRRDEQFF. DNA of the CDR3: TGTGCCAGCAGTCCGGGACTAGCGGGGGGCCGTAGGGATGAGCAGTTCTTC. Combining the CDR3 with reference TRBV2 and TRBJ2-1 gives the whole variable domain EPEVTQTPSHQVTQMGQEVILRCVPISNHLYFYWYRQILGQKVEFLVSFYNNEISEKSEIFDDQFSVERPDGSNFTLKIRSTKLEDSAMYFCASSPGLAGGRRDEQFFGPGTRLTVL.

J is TRBJ1-1 and V is TRBV18; the match to TRBD1 covers 8 bases. CDR1 and CDR2 from the germline V gene are KGHSH and LQKENI. The CDR3 loop spans 16 amino acids. Germline trimming cut 3 bases from V and 3 bases from J; bases unmatched to any gene: 9. The CDR3: CASSPTDRGAYTEAFF. Here the CDR3 DNA reads TGTGCCAGCTCACCTACCGACAGGGGTGCCTACACTGAAGCTTTCTTT.

The chain couples TRBV6-1 to TRBJ2-5; unclear D gene. The CDR3 length is 12 residues. Germline V gene sequence: CDR1 MNHNS, CDR2 SASEGT. V was trimmed by 3 bases and J by 4 bases, leaving 6 bases between them. CDR3 protein: CASSEGGETQYF. For the CDR3, the DNA is TGTGCCAGCAGTGAGGGTGGAGAGACCCAGTACTTC.

V is TRBV28 and J is TRBJ2-7; the match to TRBD1 covers 9 bases. The CDR3 extends over 17 amino acids. Losses at the gene ends were 4 bases for V and 5 bases for J; bases not matched to a gene: 15. Germline loops: CDR1 MDHEN, CDR2 SYDVKM. CDR3 sequence (DNA): TGTGCCAGCAGTTCTGGGAGGTGGGACAGGGATTCCCACGAGCAGTACTTC. It codes for CASSSGRWDRDSHEQYF.

The chain links TRBV18 to TRBJ2-7; 7 nucleotides agree with TRBD2. This CDR3 comprises 14 residues. The trim removed 3 bases at V and 5 bases at J, leaving 7 bases unmatched. Germline CDR1 reads KGHSH; CDR2 reads LQKENI. The CDR3: CASSPQGGRDEQYF. Written as DNA, the CDR3 is TGTGCCAGCTCACCCCAGGGAGGGCGCGACGAGCAGTACTTC.

The chain carries TRBV4-2 and TRBJ1-1; D is possibly TRBD1 (5 bases). The V end lost 1 base, the J end lost 1 base, and 10 bases lay between the germline ends. The CDR3 spans 15 residues. CDR1 is LGHNA and CDR2 is YNFKEQ in the germline V gene. The CDR3 DNA is TGTGCCAGCAGCCAAGCGGGGGGTGGGAACACTGAAGCTTTCTTT. As protein: CASSQAGGGNTEAFF.

V gene TRBV9 combines with J gene TRBJ1-1, with D possibly being TRBD1 (6 bases). Germline-derived CDR1 and CDR2 are SGDLS and YYNGEE. The V gene lost 3 bases and the J gene lost 1 base, with 13 bases spanning the gap. CDR3 size: 15 residues. CDR3 in amino acids: CASSAQQGTNTEAFF. CDR3 in DNA: TGTGCCAGCAGCGCCCAACAGGGCACGAACACTGAAGCTTTCTTT.

The V and J genes are TRBV21-1 and TRBJ1-6. TRBV21-1 corresponds to a pseudogene. This CDR3 spans 14 amino acids. CDR3 sequence: CASSKRKAPSPLHF. CDR3 DNA: TGTGCCAGCAGCAAACGGAAGGCCCCATCACCCCTCCACTTT.

The gene calls are TRBV19 and TRBJ1-5; tentative D call: TRBD1 (6 bases). V shed 11 bases and J shed 0 bases, with 14 bases lying between them. Germline-derived CDR1 and CDR2 are LNHDA and SQIVND (reference sequence). This CDR3 comprises 14 residues. The CDR3 region has the DNA TGTGCCGGGAGGGACATTTATAGCAATCAGCCCCAGCATTTT. This codes for CAGRDIYSNQPQHF. The variable domain in full, with the rest retrieved from reference TRBV19 and TRBJ1-5, is DGGITQSPKYLFRKEGQNVTLSCEQNLNHDAMYWYRQDPGQGLRLIYYSQIVNDFQKGDIAEGYSVSREKKESFPLTVTSAQKNPTAFYLCAGRDIYSNQPQHFGDGTRLSIL.

The chain uses TRBV30 and TRBJ2-7, with unresolved D. The germline V gene encodes CDR1 GTSNPN and CDR2 SVGIG (reference sequence). The CDR3 sequence is 14 residues long. V lost 0 bases to trimming and J lost 1 base, with 10 bases between them. CDR3 sequence: CAWSVLLGSYEQYF. The DNA for the CDR3 is TGTGCCTGGAGTGTACTCCTCGGATCCTACGAGCAGTACTTC.

This clone was seen just once. The chain employs TRBV7-2 and TRBJ1-1; maybe TRBD1 (6 bases). Trimming removed 6 bases at V and 4 bases at J, with 12 bases between. Per germline, CDR1 SGHTA and CDR2 FQGNSA. This CDR3 is 13 amino acids long. The CDR3 region has the DNA TGTGCCAGCAGTTTCCAGGGGACCACTGAAGCTTTCTTT. Its protein is CASSFQGTTEAFF.

In this sample, this clone turned up a few times. The chain is built from TRBV6-5 and TRBJ1-6; D is unresolved. The CDR3 extends over 12 amino acids. Trimming left V 5 bases short and J 7 bases short, with 6 bases between. In germline, CDR1 is MNHEY, CDR2 SVGAGI. CDR3 region: CASSTVNSPLHF. In DNA form, the CDR3 reads TGTGCCAGCAGTACTGTGAATTCACCCCTCCACTTT.

The chain links TRBV29-1 to TRBJ2-2; D ambiguous. V was clipped by 0 bases and J by 2 bases, with 7 bases between them. CDR1 and CDR2 from the germline V gene are SQVTM and ANQGSEA. CDR3 length: 14 amino acids. The CDR3 DNA sequence: TGCAGCGTTGAAGACTACCTTAACACCGGGGAGCTGTTTTTT. This sequence encodes CSVEDYLNTGELFF.

This rearrangement joins TRBV24-1 to TRBJ2-7; D gene uncertain. V was pared by 6 bases and J by 1 base, with 9 bases between. The CDR3 has 13 residues. In germline, CDR1 is KGHDR, CDR2 SFDVKD. The CDR3 bases are TGTGCCACCAGTTCAGGCTGGTCCTACGAGCAGTACTTC. This sequence encodes CATSSGWSYEQYF.

The J gene is TRBJ1-6, the V gene TRBV9; possibly TRBD1 for D (5 bases). Trimming shortened V by 4 bases and J by 10 bases, and 12 bases separated the two germline ends. The germline V gene has CDR1 SGDLS and CDR2 YYNGEE. This CDR3 has 13 amino acids. CDR3 bases: TGTGCCAGCAGCCCACTGGGGGGGTCACCCCTCCACTTT. Its translation: CASSPLGGSPLHF. Using reference TRBV9 and TRBJ1-6 for the parts outside the CDR3, the full variable domain is DSGVTQTPKHLITATGQRVTLRCSPRSGDLSVYWYQQSLDQGLQFLIQYYNGEERAKGNILERFSAQQFPDLHSELNLSSLELGDSALYFCASSPLGGSPLHFGNGTRLTVT.